This T cell receptor (beta chain) was documented in a study of blood T cell repertoires in COVID-19. Study-level information: Spain, Italy and the United States supplied samples that represented acute and convalescent COVID-19. Nucleic acid was either cDNA or gDNA, and it came from T cells, B-cell-depleted T cells, or PBMCs.

Germline trimming cut 10 bases from V and 1 base from J; bases unmatched to any gene: 11. Germline V CDR1 and CDR2: SGHTA, FQGNSA. The CDR3 has 15 residues. Method: immunoSEQ multiplex PCR; TCRdb's copy keeps in-frame clones and lacks some. The sample lists about 260,000 clones; 65% to 85% were seen once. The chain combines TRBV7-2 with TRBJ2-5; 8 bases align to TRBD1. This receptor was identified in a woman between 35 and 50 years old who had recovered from COVID-19. Sequencing was done on a sample of peripheral blood. The chain's CDR3 is CAKGYRGALQETQYF. CDR3 nucleotide sequence: TGTGCCAAGGGCTACAGGGGGGCCCTCCAAGAGACCCAGTACTTC.